This T cell receptor beta chain originates from a study of T cells in tuberculosis. Overall study: CD1B tetramers identified T cells specific for mycobacterial lipid GMM.

Overall study results and limits: Low-affinity CD1B-GMM tetramer-binding T cells may have been missed.

Germline V CDR1 and CDR2: MNHNY, SVGAGI (reference sequence). The CDR3 has 14 amino acids. The V end was cut by 2 bases, the J end by 2 bases, with 9 bases between. Thawed, overnight-rested PBMC were stained with GMM-loaded CD1B tetramer, viability dye and anti-CD3, then sorted. CD1B tetramers were loaded with Rhodococcus equi-derived C32 glucose monomycolate. PBMC for tetramer sorting were first depleted of CD14-expressing monocytes. Produced via immunoSEQ multiplex PCR; TCRdb's table is partial and in-frame only. This table has about 88,000 clones, approximately 91% appearing once. Sequencing was carried out using CD1b-GMM tetramer-negative cells sorted from PBMCs. The TCR comes from an adult woman with latent tuberculosis. The V and J genes are TRBV6-6 and TRBJ1-2, with D uncertain. CDR3 nucleotide sequence: TGTGCCAGCAGTTACGAGGGATACAACTATGGCTACACCTTC. Protein: CASSYEGYNYGYTF.